These T cell receptor beta chains were read from a single sample in a study of blood T cells in healthy people across ages. TCRdb re-called the 5' RACE reads with MiXCR, one entry per CDR3 protein. The top ten clones hold roughly 9% of a sample with around 700,000 distinct CDR3 sequences, about 25% of them seen once. The sample also formed part of further work on T cells of mothers and their children.

The material sequenced was blood. These receptors originate from a boy aged 5-17 years in good health. CDR3s include the opening cysteine and the closing phenylalanine or tryptophan. A D gene is named only where the DNA matches it firmly. The size of a clone is reported for some rows only, either as once, few or many, or as a class for expanded clones.

TGCAGCGTTGAAGGGCTGGGACAGGGGTTCTCCGAGCAGTACTTC,CSVEGLGQGFSEQYF,TRBJ2-7,TRBD1,-,TRBV29-1
TGCAGTGCTAGCTCAAGCCCTAACTATGGCTACACCTTC,CSASSSPNYGYTF,TRBJ1-2,-,-,TRBV20-1
TGTGCCAGCTCACCGGTAGCCAAAAACATTCAGCACTTC,CASSPVAKNIQHF,TRBJ2-4,-,-,TRBV18
TGTGCCAGCAGCCAAGATCTTGTGCAGGGTCGAGGCTACACCTTC,CASSQDLVQGRGYTF,TRBJ1-2,-,few,TRBV3-1
TGTGCCAGTAGTAGCGGGGTATCCTACGAGCAGTACTTC,CASSSGVSYEQYF,TRBJ2-7,-,many,TRBV19
TGTGCCAGCAGTTGGCCTTCCTACAATGAGCAGTTCTTC,CASSWPSYNEQFF,TRBJ2-1,-,-,TRBV12-3/TRBV12-4
TGTACCAGCAGTTCCGCGAACACCGGGGAGCTGTTTTTT,CTSSSANTGELFF,TRBJ2-2,-,few,TRBV6-6
TGTGCCAGCAGTTTAGTAGGATCCATGAACACTGAAGCTTTCTTT,CASSLVGSMNTEAFF,TRBJ1-1,-,-,TRBV12-3/TRBV12-4
TGCGCCAGCAGCCGAGGACAGGGTGTCTCCTACGAGCAGTACTTC,CASSRGQGVSYEQYF,TRBJ2-7,TRBD1,many,TRBV4-1
TGTGCCAGCAGTCCTCACTACGAGCAGTACTTC,CASSPHYEQYF,TRBJ2-7,-,many,TRBV6-2/TRBV6-3
TGTGCCAGCAGTGAAGCGCTTGGACTAGCCCACAATGAGCAGTTCTTC,CASSEALGLAHNEQFF,TRBJ2-1,TRBD2,few,TRBV2
TGCAGTGCTAGAGTGGCTAGCGGGACCTACGAGCAGTACTTC,CSARVASGTYEQYF,TRBJ2-7,TRBD2,few,TRBV20-1
TGTGCCCTTAGACAGGGCCCAGAGACCCAGTACTTC,CALRQGPETQYF,TRBJ2-5,TRBD1,few,TRBV7-8
TGTGCCACCAGCCCCGGGGGGGATGGCTACACCTTC,CATSPGGDGYTF,TRBJ1-2,-,few,TRBV15
TGTGCCAGCACAAACCCCGGGACGGGGAACACTGAAGCTTTCTTT,CASTNPGTGNTEAFF,TRBJ1-1,-,few,TRBV2
TGTGCCAGCAGCTTCAGTCTGTCTAACACCGGGGAGCTGTTTTTT,CASSFSLSNTGELFF,TRBJ2-2,-,few,TRBV5-5
TGTGCCAGCAGCGCTGCCCCCTGGGCCGGTGGGGAAAAACTGTTTTTT,CASSAAPWAGGEKLFF,TRBJ1-4,-,-,TRBV2
TGTGCCAGCAGGAACAACAAAGTAGGGGCAGGGAATGAAAAACTGTTTTTT,CASRNNKVGAGNEKLFF,TRBJ1-4,-,-,TRBV11-2
TGTGCCACCAGCCCCGACAGGCACCATGGCTACACCTTC,CATSPDRHHGYTF,TRBJ1-2,-,few,TRBV15
TGTGCCAGCAGTTCCCCTAATTTCTACGAGCAGTACTTC,CASSSPNFYEQYF,TRBJ2-7,-,-,TRBV12-3/TRBV12-4
TGTGCCAGCAGCAAAACCGTATCGGGACAGGGGGAGAACACCGGGGAGCTGTTTTTT,CASSKTVSGQGENTGELFF,TRBJ2-2,-,-,TRBV21-1
TGCGCCAGCAGCCAAGATCTCCAGACTAACTATGGCTACACCTTC,CASSQDLQTNYGYTF,TRBJ1-2,-,-,TRBV4-3
TGTGCCAGCTCACAGAGCGGGGGAAACACCGGGGAGCTGTTTTTT,CASSQSGGNTGELFF,TRBJ2-2,TRBD2,-,TRBV18
TGTGCCAGCAGCTTAGCGCCCACAGGGGATAATGAAAAACTGTTTTTT,CASSLAPTGDNEKLFF,TRBJ1-4,TRBD1,-,TRBV7-8
TGTGCCAGCAGTTTATCGGAGGGAAATCCCTACGAGCAGTACTTC,CASSLSEGNPYEQYF,TRBJ2-7,-,few,TRBV27
TGTGCCAGCAGCGCAAAGACAGGGCCCCGCGAGACCCAGTACTTC,CASSAKTGPRETQYF,TRBJ2-5,TRBD1,few,TRBV7-2
TGCAGCGTTGATTTCCCCGCCTTCTTGCGGCAGACGAACACTGAAGCTTTCTTT,CSVDFPAFLRQTNTEAFF,TRBJ1-1,-,-,TRBV29-1
TGTGCCAGCAGTGCAAAACCCACAGGGTTCTATGGCTACACCTTC,CASSAKPTGFYGYTF,TRBJ1-2,-,-,TRBV27
TGTGCCAGCAGCCCCGACTTCGGTGAGACCCAGTACTTC,CASSPDFGETQYF,TRBJ2-5,-,-,TRBV6-5
TGTGCCAGCAGTCTAAGCGGACTAGCGGGTCTATTTACAGATACGCAGTATTTT,CASSLSGLAGLFTDTQYF,TRBJ2-3,TRBD2,-,TRBV28
TGTGCCAGCAGTTCTTACAGGGTGACCCAGTACTTC,CASSSYRVTQYF,TRBJ2-5,-,-,TRBV6-6
TGTGCCAGTAGTCATAGGCGGCGCAATCAGCCCCAGCATTTT,CASSHRRRNQPQHF,TRBJ1-5,-,-,TRBV19
TGCGCCAGCAGCCAAGGTCAAAATCAGCCCCAGCGTTTT,CASSQGQNQPQRF,TRBJ1-5,-,-,TRBV4-1
TGTGCCAGCTTTAGCGGGAGAGTCTCCTACAATGAGCAGTTCTTC,CASFSGRVSYNEQFF,TRBJ2-1,TRBD2,-,TRBV28
TGTGCCAGCAGTTTATTGGGGACACTCTCCACCGGGGAGCTGTTTTTT,CASSLLGTLSTGELFF,TRBJ2-2,-,few,TRBV27
TGTGCCAGCAGCTTCGGGCTTAGGGGCCGGCCCCGGCCCTACTACGAGCAGTACTTC,CASSFGLRGRPRPYYEQYF,TRBJ2-7,-,few,TRBV5-6
TGCAGCGGGAGCGGCCCAAGCTCCTACAATGAGCAGTTCTTC,CSGSGPSSYNEQFF,TRBJ2-1,-,few,TRBV29-1
TGTGCCAGTGGACAGGGGTCCAAGGTTAGCACAGATACGCAGTATTTT,CASGQGSKVSTDTQYF,TRBJ2-3,TRBD1,few,TRBV19
TGCGCCAGCACGATACTCTCAGGGAGGGATACGCAGTATTTT,CASTILSGRDTQYF,TRBJ2-3,-,-,TRBV10-2
TGTGCCAGCCGGGAGCTCGGAATCCAAGAGACCCAGTACTTC,CASRELGIQETQYF,TRBJ2-5,-,-,TRBV28
TGTGCCAGCAGTGATGCAAGGACAGGGGGAACAGATACGCAGTATTTT,CASSDARTGGTDTQYF,TRBJ2-3,TRBD1,-,TRBV2
TGCGCCAGCACTGAGCCTTACTCCTACGAGCAGTACTTC,CASTEPYSYEQYF,TRBJ2-7,-,-,TRBV10-2
TGTGCCACCGCTATGACAGGAACCTCCTACGAGCAGTACTTC,CATAMTGTSYEQYF,TRBJ2-7,-,few,TRBV6-5
TGTGGGACCAAATGGAGTGACAATAGCAATCAGCCCCAGCATTTT,CGTKWSDNSNQPQHF,TRBJ1-5,-,-,TRBV19
TGTGCTAGCAGCTCAGGACCTTCTCGCTCCTACAATGAGCAGTTCTTC,CASSSGPSRSYNEQFF,TRBJ2-1,-,few,TRBV7-7
TGCAGTGCTAGAGATCCGGCAGGGACGTATTTAAATGAGCAGTTCTTC,CSARDPAGTYLNEQFF,TRBJ2-1,-,-,TRBV20-1
TGTGCCAGCAGTCGGACTAGCAGACACGAGCAGTACTTC,CASSRTSRHEQYF,TRBJ2-7,TRBD2,-,TRBV28